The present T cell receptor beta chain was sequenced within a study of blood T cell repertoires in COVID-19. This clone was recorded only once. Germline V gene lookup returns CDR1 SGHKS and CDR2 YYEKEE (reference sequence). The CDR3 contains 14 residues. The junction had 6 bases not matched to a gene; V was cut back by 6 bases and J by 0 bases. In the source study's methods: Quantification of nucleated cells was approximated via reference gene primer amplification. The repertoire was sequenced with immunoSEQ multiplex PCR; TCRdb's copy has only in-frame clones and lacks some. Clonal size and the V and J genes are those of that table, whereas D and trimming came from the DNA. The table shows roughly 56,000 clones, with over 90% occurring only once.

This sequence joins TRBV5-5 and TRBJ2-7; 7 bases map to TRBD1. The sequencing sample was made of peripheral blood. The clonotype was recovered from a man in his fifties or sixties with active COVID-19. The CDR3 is CASIPRDSSYEQYF. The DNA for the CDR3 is TGTGCCAGCATCCCTCGGGACAGCTCCTACGAGCAGTACTTC.